This T cell receptor (beta chain) is drawn from a study of CD8 T cells in ankylosing spondylitis. Study outcomes and limitations: Clones linked to disease, bearing a CD8+ phenotype, were relatively rare in peripheral blood. Reported data indicate significant enrichment of disease-linked clones within matched ankylosing spondylitis synovial fluid. Ankylosing spondylitis blood appeared to be characterized by a TCR beta motif of roughly eight highly homologous variants.

For TCR beta, libraries came from quantitative 5'-RACE with molecular barcodes. TCRdb independently ran MiXCR on the 5' RACE reads; one entry per CDR3 protein. The table has over 200,000 distinct CDR3 sequences, about 10% seen once; the top ten hold over 20%. This clonotype was observed at least ten times. Its target is not known. Germline CDR1 and CDR2: SGHTA and FQGNSA. Between the trimmed V and J ends, which lost 1 base and 2 bases, there was a span of 6 bases. The CDR3 loop spans 15 amino acids. The sequencing sample was made of blood, either unsorted or a sorted T cell fraction (not recorded which). The TCR comes from a male donor with ankylosing spondylitis or in good health (not recorded which). This chain connects TRBV7-2 to TRBJ1-6; D is undetermined. The CDR3 region is CASSLGQTYNSPLHF. Written as DNA, the CDR3 is TGTGCCAGCAGCTTAGGGCAGACCTATAATTCACCCCTCCACTTT.